This is a list of T cell receptor beta chains from one sample in a study of neurological immune-mediated disorders. Each CDR3 protein gets one entry after TCRdb re-called the 5' RACE reads with MiXCR. The sample has roughly 39,000 distinct CDR3 sequences; 4.8% are singletons. The source material was CD4+ T cells from blood. Source of these receptors: a man between 18 and 29 years old in good health. Each CDR3 is given with its conserved first and last residue. Each record gives: clone size, D gene, J gene, V gene, CDR3 DNA, CDR3 protein. D genes are given only for firm matches. Part of the rows lack a size; the others show once, few, many or a class for expanded clones.

clone_size: many
d_call: -
j_call: TRBJ2-7
v_call: TRBV6-1
cdr3_nt: TGTGCCAGCAATAAGGTGGATGACGGACGCTACGAGCAGTACTTC
cdr3_aa: CASNKVDDGRYEQYF

clone_size: many
d_call: -
j_call: TRBJ2-3
v_call: TRBV11-2
cdr3_nt: TGTGCCAGCAGCTTAGCCCTTTCCCCAGCAGATACGCAGTATTTT
cdr3_aa: CASSLALSPADTQYF

clone_size: -
d_call: TRBD2
j_call: TRBJ2-1
v_call: TRBV6-5
cdr3_nt: TGTGCAAGCAGAAACTCATGGGGGGGTCACAATGAGCAGTTCTTC
cdr3_aa: CASRNSWGGHNEQFF

clone_size: many
d_call: TRBD1
j_call: TRBJ1-1
v_call: TRBV7-2
cdr3_nt: TGTGCCAGCAGCTCCCGAGACAGGGGTAGTACTGAAGCTTTCTTT
cdr3_aa: CASSSRDRGSTEAFF

clone_size: many
d_call: -
j_call: TRBJ1-5
v_call: TRBV29-1
cdr3_nt: TGCAGCGTAGGACACGCCAATCAGCCCCAGCATTTT
cdr3_aa: CSVGHANQPQHF

clone_size: many
d_call: TRBD1
j_call: TRBJ1-1
v_call: TRBV7-9
cdr3_nt: TGTGCCAGCAGCTTCTCCGCCGGGACAGGTGAAGCTTTCTTT
cdr3_aa: CASSFSAGTGEAFF

clone_size: many
d_call: -
j_call: TRBJ2-3
v_call: TRBV20-1
cdr3_nt: TGCAGTGCTATACTCCAGGGTACGGATACGCAGTATTTT
cdr3_aa: CSAILQGTDTQYF

clone_size: -
d_call: -
j_call: TRBJ1-2
v_call: TRBV10-3
cdr3_nt: TGTGCCATCAGTGAGTCGGAGAGGGCTGGCTACACCTTC
cdr3_aa: CAISESERAGYTF

clone_size: many
d_call: -
j_call: TRBJ1-2
v_call: TRBV27
cdr3_nt: TGTGCCAGCAGTCCCTCCGGCAGTCCGGGTGGCTACACCTTC
cdr3_aa: CASSPSGSPGGYTF

clone_size: many
d_call: -
j_call: TRBJ2-2
v_call: TRBV12-3/TRBV12-4
cdr3_nt: TGTGCCAGCAGTAGAACCGGGAGTTCGAAGGGGGAGCTGTTTTTT
cdr3_aa: CASSRTGSSKGELFF

clone_size: many
d_call: -
j_call: TRBJ1-1
v_call: TRBV5-4
cdr3_nt: TGTGCCAGCAGCTTGGACCCAGGGGACACTGAAGCTTTCTTT
cdr3_aa: CASSLDPGDTEAFF

clone_size: many
d_call: TRBD2
j_call: TRBJ2-1
v_call: TRBV5-1
cdr3_nt: TGCGCCAGCAGTCCACCGGGACTAGCGGGGACCTACAATGAGCAGTTCTTC
cdr3_aa: CASSPPGLAGTYNEQFF

clone_size: many
d_call: -
j_call: TRBJ1-2
v_call: TRBV24-1
cdr3_nt: TGTGCCACCAGTGATTGGGAAACTAACTATGGCTACACCTTC
cdr3_aa: CATSDWETNYGYTF

clone_size: many
d_call: TRBD1
j_call: TRBJ1-2
v_call: TRBV6-5
cdr3_nt: TGTGCCAGCAGTTTCCGGGACAGGGGAGGTTATGGCTACACCTTC
cdr3_aa: CASSFRDRGGYGYTF

clone_size: many
d_call: TRBD2
j_call: TRBJ2-1
v_call: TRBV20-1
cdr3_nt: TGCAGTGCTAGAGACAGGACTAGCGGGTACAATGAGCAGTTCTTC
cdr3_aa: CSARDRTSGYNEQFF

clone_size: many
d_call: TRBD2
j_call: TRBJ2-5
v_call: TRBV20-1
cdr3_nt: TGCAGTGCTACTAGCGGGGGGCACCAAGAGACCCAGTACTTC
cdr3_aa: CSATSGGHQETQYF

clone_size: many
d_call: -
j_call: TRBJ1-1
v_call: TRBV20-1
cdr3_nt: TGCAGTGCTAGAGGGGCTACAGAACGCATGAACACTGAAGCTTTCTTT
cdr3_aa: CSARGATERMNTEAFF

clone_size: many
d_call: -
j_call: TRBJ2-2
v_call: TRBV5-1
cdr3_nt: TGCGCCAGCAGCTGGGGACGGGGCATGGGCACCGGGGAGCTGTTTTTT
cdr3_aa: CASSWGRGMGTGELFF

clone_size: many
d_call: -
j_call: TRBJ2-7
v_call: TRBV5-1
cdr3_nt: TGCGCCAGCAGCTTGACAGGGATCTACGAGCAGTACTTC
cdr3_aa: CASSLTGIYEQYF

clone_size: -
d_call: -
j_call: TRBJ1-1
v_call: TRBV6-2/TRBV6-3
cdr3_nt: TGTGCCAGCAGTTACGCGCGGAACACTGAAGCTTTCTTT
cdr3_aa: CASSYARNTEAFF

clone_size: many
d_call: -
j_call: TRBJ2-7
v_call: TRBV6-2/TRBV6-3
cdr3_nt: TGTGCCAGCAGATTCAGGGGCGAGCAGTACTTC
cdr3_aa: CASRFRGEQYF

clone_size: many
d_call: -
j_call: TRBJ1-4
v_call: TRBV5-1
cdr3_nt: TGCGCCAGCAGCGGACTCTCCGGGGATGGAGGGGAAAAACTGTTTTTT
cdr3_aa: CASSGLSGDGGEKLFF

clone_size: many
d_call: -
j_call: TRBJ1-5
v_call: TRBV10-3
cdr3_nt: TGTGCCATCAGTGAGCTCAAGATCGGACGGACTAGCAATCAGCCCCAGCATTTT
cdr3_aa: CAISELKIGRTSNQPQHF

clone_size: many
d_call: -
j_call: TRBJ1-2
v_call: TRBV4-2
cdr3_nt: TGTGCCAGCAGCCAAGGAGACCGGGGAAGCTATGGCTACACCTTC
cdr3_aa: CASSQGDRGSYGYTF

clone_size: many
d_call: TRBD1
j_call: TRBJ2-7
v_call: TRBV5-1
cdr3_nt: TGCGCCAGCAGCTTGGACAGGGGTACCGACGAGCAGTACTTC
cdr3_aa: CASSLDRGTDEQYF

clone_size: many
d_call: -
j_call: TRBJ1-1
v_call: TRBV7-3
cdr3_nt: TGTGCCAGCAGTCCGGGTATGAACACTGAAGCTTTCTTT
cdr3_aa: CASSPGMNTEAFF

clone_size: many
d_call: TRBD1
j_call: TRBJ1-1
v_call: TRBV10-3
cdr3_nt: TGTGCCATCAGGGGGACAGGGGGCTTTGGTGAAGCTTTCTTT
cdr3_aa: CAIRGTGGFGEAFF

clone_size: many
d_call: TRBD1
j_call: TRBJ2-1
v_call: TRBV29-1
cdr3_nt: TGCAGCGTTGGTCAGGTAACGGGAACAGGGGCCGAACCCTCCTACAATGAGCAGTTCTTC
cdr3_aa: CSVGQVTGTGAEPSYNEQFF